This T cell receptor beta chain comes out of a study of T cell responses to AZD1222 COVID-19 vaccine. Findings and caveats of the study: Among vaccine-associated CD4 TCRs, coverage spanned spike, with dominance at 160-218 and 743-854. Spike-specific TCR breadth rose after two AZD1222 doses, and depth rose as well. No repertoire was sampled before or during the peak T cell response, only after it. Among those given AZD1222, only six were seropositive at baseline.

In regard to this clone: What it binds is not known.

Here immunoSEQ multiplex PCR was the method, and the copy in TCRdb shows in-frame clones only, minus some. The data contain 65,000 to 95,000 clones, around 84% of them singletons. CDR1 SEHNR and CDR2 FQNEAQ come from the germline V gene (reference sequence). The V and J ends lost 6 bases and 7 bases respectively, with 10 bases between them. The CDR3 is 13 amino acids. The clonotype was recovered from an adult in good health. This chain connects TRBV7-9 to TRBJ1-6; D remains unclear. The sequencing used peripheral blood, collected on day 0 of AZD1222 vaccination. CDR3: CASSPISNSPLHF. In nucleotides, the CDR3 is TGTGCCAGCAGTCCCATTTCGAATTCACCCCTCCACTTT.